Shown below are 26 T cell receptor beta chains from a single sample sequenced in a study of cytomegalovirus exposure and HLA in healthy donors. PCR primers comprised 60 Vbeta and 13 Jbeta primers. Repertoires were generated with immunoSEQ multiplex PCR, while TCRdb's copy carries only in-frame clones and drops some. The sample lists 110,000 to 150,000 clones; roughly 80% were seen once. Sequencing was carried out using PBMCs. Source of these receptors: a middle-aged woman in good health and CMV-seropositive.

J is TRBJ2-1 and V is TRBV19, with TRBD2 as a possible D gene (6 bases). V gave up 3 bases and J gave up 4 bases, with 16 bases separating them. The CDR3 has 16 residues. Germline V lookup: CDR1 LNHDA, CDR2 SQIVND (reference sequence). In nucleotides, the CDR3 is TGTGCCAGTAGTATGGTGGGCGGGGCGCGTTACAATGAGCAGTTCTTC. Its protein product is CASSMVGGARYNEQFF.

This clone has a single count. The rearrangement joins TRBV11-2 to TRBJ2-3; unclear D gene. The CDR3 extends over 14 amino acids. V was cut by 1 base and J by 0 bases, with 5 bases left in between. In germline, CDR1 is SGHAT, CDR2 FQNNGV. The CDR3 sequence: CASSLAVSTDTQYF. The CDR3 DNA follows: TGTGCCAGCAGCTTAGCTGTTAGCACAGATACGCAGTATTTT.

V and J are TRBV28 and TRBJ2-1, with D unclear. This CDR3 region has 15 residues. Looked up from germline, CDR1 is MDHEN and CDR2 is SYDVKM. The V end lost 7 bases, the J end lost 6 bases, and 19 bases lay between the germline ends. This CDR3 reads CASITPAGRPNEQFF. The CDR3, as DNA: TGTGCCAGCATAACTCCGGCAGGCCGGCCCAATGAGCAGTTCTTC.

This chain's CDR3 is CASSLVSGGLLAKNIQYF. CDR3 DNA sequence: TGTGCCAGCAGCTTGGTCTCGGGAGGGCTTCTAGCCAAAAACATTCAGTACTTC. The rearrangement joins TRBV5-5 to TRBJ2-4, with TRBD2 matching over 8 bases. Germline-derived CDR1 and CDR2 are SGHKS and YYEKEE (reference sequence). The V gene end was trimmed by 0 bases and the J gene end by 0 bases; junction bases not matched to a gene: 8. The CDR3 is 18 residues long.

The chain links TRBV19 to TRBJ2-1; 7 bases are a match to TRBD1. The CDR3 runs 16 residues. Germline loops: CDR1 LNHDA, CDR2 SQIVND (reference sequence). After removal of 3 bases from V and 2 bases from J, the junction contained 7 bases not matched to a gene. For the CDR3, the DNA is TGTGCCAGTAGTATTTTGGGCAGGGGGACCTACAATGAGCAGTTCTTC. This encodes CASSILGRGTYNEQFF.

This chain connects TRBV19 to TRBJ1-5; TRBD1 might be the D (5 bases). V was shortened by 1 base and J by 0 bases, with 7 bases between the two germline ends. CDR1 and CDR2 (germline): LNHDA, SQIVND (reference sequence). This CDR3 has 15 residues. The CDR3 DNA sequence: TGTGCCAGTAGTATAGGGGACTATAGCAATCAGCCCCAGCATTTT. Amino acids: CASSIGDYSNQPQHF.

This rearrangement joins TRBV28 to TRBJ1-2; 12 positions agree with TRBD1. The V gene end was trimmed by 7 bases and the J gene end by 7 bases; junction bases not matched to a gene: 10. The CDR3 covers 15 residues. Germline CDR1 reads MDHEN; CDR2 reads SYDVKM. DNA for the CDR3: TGTGCCAGCATAATCCCGGGACAGGGGGCAGGTGGCTACACCTTC. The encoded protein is CASIIPGQGAGGYTF.

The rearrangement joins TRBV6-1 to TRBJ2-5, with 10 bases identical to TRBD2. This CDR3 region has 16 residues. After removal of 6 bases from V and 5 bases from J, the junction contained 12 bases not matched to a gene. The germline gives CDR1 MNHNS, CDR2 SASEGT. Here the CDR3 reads CASRELAGFRGETQYF. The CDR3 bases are TGTGCCAGCAGAGAACTAGCGGGGTTCCGGGGGGAGACCCAGTACTTC.

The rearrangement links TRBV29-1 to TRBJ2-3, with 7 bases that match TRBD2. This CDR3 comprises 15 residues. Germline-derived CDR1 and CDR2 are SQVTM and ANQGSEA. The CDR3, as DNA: TGCAACGTCGGGGCGGGGCGGGGGAGCACAGATACGCAGTATTTT. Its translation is CNVGAGRGSTDTQYF.

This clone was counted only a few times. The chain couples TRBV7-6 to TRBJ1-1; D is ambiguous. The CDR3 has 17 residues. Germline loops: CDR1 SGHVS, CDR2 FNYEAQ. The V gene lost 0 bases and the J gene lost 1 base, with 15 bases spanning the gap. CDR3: CASSLARATGRNTEAFF. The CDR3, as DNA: TGTGCCAGCAGCTTAGCGCGGGCCACGGGTAGGAACACTGAAGCTTTCTTT.

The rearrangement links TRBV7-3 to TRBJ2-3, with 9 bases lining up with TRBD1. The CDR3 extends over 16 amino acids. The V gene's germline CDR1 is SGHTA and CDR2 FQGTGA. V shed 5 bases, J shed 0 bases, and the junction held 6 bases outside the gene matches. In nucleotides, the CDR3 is TGTGCCAGCAGCGCCGGGACAGGGCGAAGCACAGATACGCAGTATTTT. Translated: CASSAGTGRSTDTQYF. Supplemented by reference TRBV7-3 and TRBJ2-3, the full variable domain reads GAGVSQTPSNKVTEKGKYVELRCDPISGHTALYWYRQSLGQGPEFLIYFQGTGAADDSGLPNDRFFAVRPEGSVSTLKIQRTERGDSAVYLCASSAGTGRSTDTQYFGPGTRLTVL.

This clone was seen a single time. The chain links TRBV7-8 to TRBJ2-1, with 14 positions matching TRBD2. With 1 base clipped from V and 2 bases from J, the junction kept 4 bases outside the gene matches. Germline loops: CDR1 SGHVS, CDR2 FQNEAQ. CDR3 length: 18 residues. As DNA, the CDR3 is TGTGCCAGCAGCTTAGGACTAGCGGGAGGGCCGACCTACAATGAGCAGTTCTTC. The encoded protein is CASSLGLAGGPTYNEQFF.

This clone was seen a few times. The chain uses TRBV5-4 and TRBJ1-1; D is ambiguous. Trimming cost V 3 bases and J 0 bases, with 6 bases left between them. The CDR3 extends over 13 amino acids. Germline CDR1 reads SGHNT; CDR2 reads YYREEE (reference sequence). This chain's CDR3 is CASSSDMNTEAFF. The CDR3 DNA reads TGTGCCAGCAGCTCCGACATGAACACTGAAGCTTTCTTT. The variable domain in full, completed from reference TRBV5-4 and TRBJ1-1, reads ETGVTQSPTHLIKTRGQQVTLRCSSQSGHNTVSWYQQALGQGPQFIFQYYREEENGRGNFPPRFSGLQFPNYSSELNVNALELDDSALYLCASSSDMNTEAFFGQGTRLTVV.

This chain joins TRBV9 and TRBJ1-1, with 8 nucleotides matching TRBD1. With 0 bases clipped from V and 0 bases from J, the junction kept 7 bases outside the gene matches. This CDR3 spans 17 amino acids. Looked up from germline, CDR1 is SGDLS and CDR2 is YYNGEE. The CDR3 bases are TGTGCCAGCAGCGTAGACAGGGGGTCCTTCATGAACACTGAAGCTTTCTTT. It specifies CASSVDRGSFMNTEAFF.

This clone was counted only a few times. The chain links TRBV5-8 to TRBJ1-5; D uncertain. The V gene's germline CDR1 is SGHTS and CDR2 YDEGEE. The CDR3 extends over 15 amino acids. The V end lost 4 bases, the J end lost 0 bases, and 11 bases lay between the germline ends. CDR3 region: CASSRGVYSNQPQHF. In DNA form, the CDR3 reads TGTGCCAGCAGCCGAGGAGTTTATAGCAATCAGCCCCAGCATTTT.

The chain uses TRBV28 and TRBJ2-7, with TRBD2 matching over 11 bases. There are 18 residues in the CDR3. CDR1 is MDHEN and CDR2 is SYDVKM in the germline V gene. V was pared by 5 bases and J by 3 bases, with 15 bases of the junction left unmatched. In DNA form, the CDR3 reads TGTGCCAGCAGTCTAACAGGGCGAGGACTAGCGGGTCGCTACGAGCAGTACTTC. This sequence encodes CASSLTGRGLAGRYEQYF. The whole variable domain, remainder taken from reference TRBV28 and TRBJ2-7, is DVKVTQSSRYLVKRTGEKVFLECVQDMDHENMFWYRQDPGLGLRLIYFSYDVKMKEKGDIPEGYSVSREKKERFSLILESASTNQTSMYLCASSLTGRGLAGRYEQYFGPGTRLTVT.

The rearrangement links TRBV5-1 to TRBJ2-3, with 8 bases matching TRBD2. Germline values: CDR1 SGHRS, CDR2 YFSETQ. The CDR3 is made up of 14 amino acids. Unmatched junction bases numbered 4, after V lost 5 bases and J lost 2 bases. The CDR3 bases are TGCGCCAGCAGTGCGGGAGGCAACACAGATACGCAGTATTTT. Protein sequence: CASSAGGNTDTQYF. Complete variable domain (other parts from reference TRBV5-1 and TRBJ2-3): KAGVTQTPRYLIKTRGQQVTLSCSPISGHRSVSWYQQTPGQGLQFLFEYFSETQRNKGNFPGRFSGRQFSNSRSEMNVSTLELGDSALYLCASSAGGNTDTQYFGPGTRLTVL.

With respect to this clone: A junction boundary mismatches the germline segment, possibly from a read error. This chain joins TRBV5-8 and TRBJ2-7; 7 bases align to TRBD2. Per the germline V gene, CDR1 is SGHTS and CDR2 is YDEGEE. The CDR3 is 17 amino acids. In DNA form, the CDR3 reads TGTGCCAGCAGTTTGGGGGGGGTCACCTCTATTCCCTACGAGCAGTACTTC. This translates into CASSLGGVTSIPYEQYF.

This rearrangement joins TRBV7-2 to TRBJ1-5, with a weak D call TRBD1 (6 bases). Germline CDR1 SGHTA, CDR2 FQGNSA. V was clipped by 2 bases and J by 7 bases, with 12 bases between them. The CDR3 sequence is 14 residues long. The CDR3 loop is CASSLTRGDQPQHF. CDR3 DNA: TGTGCCAGCAGCTTAACCAGGGGCGACCAGCCCCAGCATTTT.

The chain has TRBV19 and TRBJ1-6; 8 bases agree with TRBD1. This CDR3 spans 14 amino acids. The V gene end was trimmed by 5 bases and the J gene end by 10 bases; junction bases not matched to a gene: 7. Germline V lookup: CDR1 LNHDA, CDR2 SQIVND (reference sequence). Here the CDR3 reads CASSVTGVESPLHF. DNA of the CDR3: TGTGCCAGTAGTGTGACAGGGGTAGAGTCACCCCTCCACTTT.

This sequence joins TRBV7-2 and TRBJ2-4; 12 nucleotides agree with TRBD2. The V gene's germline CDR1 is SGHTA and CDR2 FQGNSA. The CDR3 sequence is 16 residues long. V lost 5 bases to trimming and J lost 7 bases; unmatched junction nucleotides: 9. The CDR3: CASSPLAGGPGNIQYF. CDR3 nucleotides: TGTGCCAGCAGCCCTCTAGCGGGGGGGCCAGGGAACATTCAGTACTTC.

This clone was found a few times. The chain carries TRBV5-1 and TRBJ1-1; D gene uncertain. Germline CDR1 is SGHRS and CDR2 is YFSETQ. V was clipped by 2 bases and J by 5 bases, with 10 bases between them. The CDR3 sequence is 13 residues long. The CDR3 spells CASSFGMGTEAFF. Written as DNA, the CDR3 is TGCGCCAGCAGCTTCGGGATGGGTACTGAAGCTTTCTTT.

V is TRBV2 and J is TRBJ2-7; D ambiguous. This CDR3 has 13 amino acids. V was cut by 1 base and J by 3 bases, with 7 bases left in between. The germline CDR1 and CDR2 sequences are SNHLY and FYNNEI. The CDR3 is CASSEVGLYEQYF. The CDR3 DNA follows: TGTGCCAGCAGTGAAGTTGGCCTCTACGAGCAGTACTTC.

CDR3 amino acids: CASSQDWASGGTLTYEQYF. In DNA, the CDR3 is TGTGCCAGCAGCCAAGATTGGGCTAGCGGGGGGACTTTAACCTACGAGCAGTACTTC. This rearrangement joins TRBV14 to TRBJ2-7; TRBD2 matches 11 bases. V shed 0 bases and J 2 bases; nucleotides not matched to a gene: 12. This CDR3 region has 19 residues. Looked up from germline, CDR1 is SGHDN and CDR2 is FVKESK. Drawing the rest from reference TRBV14 and TRBJ2-7, the complete variable domain is EAGVTQFPSHSVIEKGQTVTLRCDPISGHDNLYWYRRVMGKEIKFLLHFVKESKQDESGMPNNRFLAERTGGTYSTLKVQPAELEDSGVYFCASSQDWASGGTLTYEQYFGPGTRLTVT.

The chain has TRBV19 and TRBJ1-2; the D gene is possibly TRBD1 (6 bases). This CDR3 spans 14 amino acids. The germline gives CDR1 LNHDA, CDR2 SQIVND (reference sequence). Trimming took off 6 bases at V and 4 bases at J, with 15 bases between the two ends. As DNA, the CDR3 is TGTGCCAGTAGCAATCCGACAGGAAGCTATGGCTACACCTTC. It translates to CASSNPTGSYGYTF.

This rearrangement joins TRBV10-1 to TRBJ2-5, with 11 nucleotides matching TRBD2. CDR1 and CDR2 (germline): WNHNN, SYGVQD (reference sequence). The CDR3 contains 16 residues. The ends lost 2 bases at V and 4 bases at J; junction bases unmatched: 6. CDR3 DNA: TGCGCCAGCAGTGAGACGGCTAGCGGGGGGTCAGAGACCCAGTACTTC. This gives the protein CASSETASGGSETQYF.